This T cell receptor (beta chain) appears in the sequencing data of a study of T cells in Graves' hyperthyroidism and ophthalmopathy. Regarding the study as a whole: A model using 13 V-J features told ophthalmopathy apart from stable hyperthyroidism.

TCR beta CDR3 regions were amplified from RNA. First-round RT-PCR targeting the TCR CDR3 was performed with the HTBI primer set. Each CDR3 protein gets one entry after TCRdb re-called the multiplex PCR reads with MiXCR. The sample yields hundreds of thousands of distinct CDR3 sequences, 20% seen once. The CDR3 loop spans 15 amino acids. V shed 0 bases and J shed 1 base, with 5 bases lying between them. CDR1 and CDR2 (germline): SGHRS, YFSETQ. As regards this clonotype: Its antigen remains unidentified.

This sample holds PBMCs from around 9.9 ml fresh peripheral blood. The chain couples TRBV5-1 to TRBJ2-6; D is unresolved. This clonotype was sampled from a young man with Graves' ophthalmopathy. The sequenced material came from blood. The CDR3 loop reads CASSLVRSGANVLTF. In nucleotides, the CDR3 is TGCGCCAGCAGCTTGGTACGGTCTGGGGCCAACGTCCTGACTTTC. The full variable domain, in which reference TRBV5-1 and TRBJ2-6 provide the parts outside the CDR3, is KAGVTQTPRYLIKTRGQQVTLSCSPISGHRSVSWYQQTPGQGLQFLFEYFSETQRNKGNFPGRFSGRQFSNSRSEMNVSTLELGDSALYLCASSLVRSGANVLTFGAGSRLTVL.